A selection of T cell receptor beta chains follows, all from one sample in a study of blood T cells in healthy people across ages. A single record per CDR3 protein comes from TCRdb applying MiXCR to the 5' RACE reads. The sample holds about 1.4 million distinct CDR3 sequences, approximately 60% seen once. Sequenced: blood. The receptors here all came from a man aged 18 to 30 in good health. Each CDR3 is given with its conserved first and last residue. D genes are given only for firm matches. Not every row has a clone size; where given, it reads once, few, many or a size class.

v_gene: TRBV29-1; abundance: many; j_gene: TRBJ2-1; d_gene: TRBD2; CDR3aa: CSGGLVGNEQFF; CDR3nt: TGCAGCGGAGGACTAGTCGGCAATGAGCAGTTCTTC
v_gene: TRBV4-1; abundance: .; j_gene: TRBJ2-7; d_gene: .; CDR3aa: CASSQEGFRGVYEQYF; CDR3nt: TGCGCCAGCAGCCAAGAGGGGTTTAGAGGCGTCTACGAGCAGTACTTC
v_gene: TRBV6-2/TRBV6-3; abundance: .; j_gene: TRBJ2-3; d_gene: .; CDR3aa: CVSLSTDTQYF; CDR3nt: TGTGTCAGCCTCTCCACAGATACGCAGTATTTT
v_gene: TRBV20-1; abundance: few; j_gene: TRBJ1-2; d_gene: .; CDR3aa: CSARPTGRTNYGYTF; CDR3nt: TGCAGTGCTAGACCGACCGGCCGGACCAACTATGGCTACACCTTC
v_gene: TRBV7-9; abundance: few; j_gene: TRBJ2-1; d_gene: TRBD2; CDR3aa: CASSFYGTSGDNEQFF; CDR3nt: TGTGCCAGCAGCTTTTACGGGACTAGCGGAGACAATGAGCAGTTCTTC
v_gene: TRBV29-1; abundance: .; j_gene: TRBJ2-1; d_gene: TRBD1; CDR3aa: CSAEGPGQAIDEQFF; CDR3nt: TGCAGCGCCGAGGGGCCGGGACAGGCTATCGATGAGCAGTTCTTC
v_gene: TRBV6-2/TRBV6-3; abundance: .; j_gene: TRBJ1-6; d_gene: .; CDR3aa: CASSPNRVSPLHF; CDR3nt: TGTGCCAGCAGCCCAAACAGGGTATCACCCCTCCACTTT
v_gene: TRBV2; abundance: .; j_gene: TRBJ2-7; d_gene: .; CDR3aa: CASSGRESYEQYF; CDR3nt: TGTGCCAGCAGTGGCAGGGAATCCTACGAGCAGTACTTC
v_gene: TRBV12-3/TRBV12-4; abundance: .; j_gene: TRBJ2-7; d_gene: .; CDR3aa: CASSLYGASYEQYF; CDR3nt: TGTGCCAGCAGTTTATACGGAGCCTCGTACGAGCAGTACTTC
v_gene: TRBV5-1; abundance: .; j_gene: TRBJ2-5; d_gene: TRBD1; CDR3aa: CASSLLTGGIKQETQYF; CDR3nt: TGCGCCAGCAGCTTGCTAACAGGGGGAATCAAACAAGAGACCCAGTACTTC
v_gene: TRBV29-1; abundance: few; j_gene: TRBJ1-1; d_gene: .; CDR3aa: CSVALNTEAFF; CDR3nt: TGCAGCGTGGCGCTGAACACTGAAGCTTTCTTT
v_gene: TRBV5-1; abundance: .; j_gene: TRBJ2-1; d_gene: .; CDR3aa: CASRDIGRSHNEQFF; CDR3nt: TGCGCCAGCAGAGACATCGGACGCTCCCACAATGAGCAGTTCTTC
v_gene: TRBV6-2/TRBV6-3; abundance: few; j_gene: TRBJ2-5; d_gene: .; CDR3aa: CASSQRGGQETQYF; CDR3nt: TGTGCCAGCAGTCAAAGGGGAGGACAAGAGACCCAGTACTTC
v_gene: TRBV4-1; abundance: .; j_gene: TRBJ1-4; d_gene: TRBD1; CDR3aa: CASSQVQAGGEKLFF; CDR3nt: TGCGCCAGCAGCCAAGTGCAGGCAGGGGGGGAAAAACTGTTTTTT
v_gene: TRBV6-5; abundance: many; j_gene: TRBJ2-1; d_gene: .; CDR3aa: CASSYGRGYNEQFF; CDR3nt: TGTGCCAGCAGTTACGGGCGGGGATACAATGAGCAGTTCTTC
v_gene: TRBV29-1; abundance: .; j_gene: TRBJ2-2; d_gene: .; CDR3aa: CSVLQPSGELFF; CDR3nt: TGCAGCGTTCTTCAGCCGTCCGGGGAGCTGTTTTTT
v_gene: TRBV28; abundance: .; j_gene: TRBJ1-2; d_gene: .; CDR3aa: CASSPGEPYGYTF; CDR3nt: TGTGCCAGCAGTCCAGGGGAACCCTATGGCTACACCTTC
v_gene: TRBV10-3; abundance: few; j_gene: TRBJ1-2; d_gene: .; CDR3aa: CAISDRGWNYGYTF; CDR3nt: TGTGCCATCAGTGATAGGGGTTGGAACTATGGCTACACCTTC
v_gene: TRBV9; abundance: .; j_gene: TRBJ2-5; d_gene: .; CDR3aa: CASSVRGLETQYF; CDR3nt: TGTGCCAGCAGCGTACGGGGATTAGAGACCCAGTACTTC
v_gene: TRBV21-1; abundance: .; j_gene: TRBJ1-2; d_gene: .; CDR3aa: CASSKIDRGAILHNYGYTF; CDR3nt: TGTGCCAGCAGCAAAATAGACAGGGGGGCAATACTCCATAACTATGGCTATACCTTC
v_gene: TRBV6-5; abundance: few; j_gene: TRBJ1-2; d_gene: .; CDR3aa: CASSYSVAANYGYTF; CDR3nt: TGTGCCAGCAGTTACTCTGTGGCGGCGAACTATGGCTACACCTTC
v_gene: TRBV7-9; abundance: .; j_gene: TRBJ2-3; d_gene: .; CDR3aa: CASSLDGTVGYF; CDR3nt: TGTGCCAGCAGCTTAGATGGTACCGTTGGGTATTTT
v_gene: TRBV18; abundance: .; j_gene: TRBJ2-7; d_gene: .; CDR3aa: CASSEHLDHFYNEQYF; CDR3nt: TGTGCCAGCTCAGAGCACTTAGACCATTTCTACAATGAGCAGTACTTC
v_gene: TRBV2; abundance: .; j_gene: TRBJ2-1; d_gene: TRBD1; CDR3aa: CASSVRQGLTDNEQFF; CDR3nt: TGTGCCAGCAGTGTCAGACAGGGCCTAACCGACAATGAGCAGTTCTTC
v_gene: TRBV3-1; abundance: .; j_gene: TRBJ1-5; d_gene: TRBD1; CDR3aa: CASSPDDRAYQPQHF; CDR3nt: TGTGCCAGCAGCCCCGACGACAGGGCTTATCAGCCCCAGCATTTT
v_gene: TRBV7-2; abundance: few; j_gene: TRBJ2-3; d_gene: .; CDR3aa: CASSFRGYTQYF; CDR3nt: TGTGCCAGCAGCTTTCGTGGATATACGCAGTATTTT
v_gene: TRBV7-9; abundance: .; j_gene: TRBJ2-1; d_gene: .; CDR3aa: CASSPVDEMNEQFF; CDR3nt: TGTGCCAGCAGTCCCGTAGATGAAATGAATGAGCAGTTCTTC
v_gene: TRBV28; abundance: .; j_gene: TRBJ2-7; d_gene: TRBD2; CDR3aa: CASSLLGGDSDYEQYF; CDR3nt: TGTGCCAGCAGTTTATTGGGAGGGGACTCGGACTACGAGCAGTACTTC